These 19 T cell receptor beta chains were sequenced from one sample in a study of T cells in Graves' hyperthyroidism and ophthalmopathy. TCR beta CDR3 regions were amplified from RNA. The HTBI primer set was used in a first-round RT-PCR of the TCR CDR3. MiXCR, applied by TCRdb to the multiplex PCR reads, yields one record per CDR3 protein. The table shows roughly 500,000 distinct CDR3 sequences, with 46% occurring only once. The source material was peripheral blood or thyroid tissue (not recorded which). The receptors here all came from an adult woman with Graves' disease, either hyperthyroidism or ophthalmopathy (not recorded which).

V is TRBV5-1 and J is TRBJ1-3; TRBD1 matches 8 bases. J gave up 3 bases and V 1 base, and 6 bases lay outside the gene matches. The CDR3 consists of 16 residues. The germline CDR1 and CDR2 sequences are SGHRS and YFSETQ. CDR3 in amino acids: CASSLIGRGLGNTIYF. CDR3 sequence (DNA): TGCGCCAGCAGCTTGATAGGCAGGGGGCTTGGAAACACCATATATTTT.

As regards this clonotype: An end of the junction does not agree with germline; a read error may underlie this. The chain uses TRBV2 and TRBJ1-1; a weak D match, TRBD1 (5 bases). Germline V CDR1 and CDR2: SNHLY, FYNNEI. The CDR3 runs to 14 residues. The CDR3 reads CASSEQGGNAEAFF. The CDR3 region has the DNA TGTGCCAGCAGTGAACAGGGAGGGAACGCTGAAGCTTTCTTT. Drawing the rest from reference TRBV2 and TRBJ1-1, the complete variable domain is EPEVTQTPSHQVTQMGQEVILRCVPISNHLYFYWYRQILGQKVEFLVSFYNNEISEKSEIFDDQFSVERPDGSNFTLKIRSTKLEDSAMYFCASSEQGGNAEAFFGQGTRLTVV.

The V gene is TRBV7-2, the J gene TRBJ2-2; D assignment may be TRBD1 or TRBD2 (5 bases each). V shed 2 bases and J shed 5 bases, with 12 bases lying between them. CDR1 and CDR2 (germline): SGHTA, FQGNSA. This CDR3 has 15 amino acids. CDR3 amino acids: CASSLTYRRTGELFF. The CDR3 bases are TGTGCCAGCAGCTTAACATACAGGAGGACCGGGGAGCTGTTTTTT.

As concerns this clonotype: A single base separates this from a much larger clone, so it may be a read error. CDR3 DNA sequence: TGTGCCGGCAGCTTAGCGAGACTAGCTTTCCGCGAGCAGTACTTC. Translation gives CAGSLARLAFREQYF. The chain recombines TRBV11-2 with TRBJ2-7, with 7 bases fitting TRBD2. The CDR3 runs 15 residues. Germline V gene lookup returns CDR1 SGHAT and CDR2 FQNNGV.

This clonotype was observed at least ten times. The chain uses TRBV4-1 and TRBJ1-5, with a possible D match to TRBD1 (6 bases). The CDR3 length is 16 residues. CDR1 is MGHRA and CDR2 is YSYEKL in the germline V gene. V lost 3 bases to trimming and J lost 0 bases, with 12 bases between them. The chain's CDR3 is CASSQITGSSNQPQHF. In nucleotides, the CDR3 is TGCGCCAGCAGCCAGATAACAGGGAGTAGCAATCAGCCCCAGCATTTT.

This clonotype came up many times. This chain connects TRBV10-3 to TRBJ2-7; D remains ambiguous. V shed 2 bases and J shed 6 bases, with 5 bases lying between them. This CDR3 is built from 11 residues. Germline-derived CDR1 and CDR2 are ENHRY and SYGVKD. The CDR3 protein is CAISEGIEQYF. The CDR3 coding sequence is TGTGCCATCAGTGAGGGTATCGAGCAGTACTTC.

This clonotype was counted a single time. Possible read error: a much larger clone is one base away. V gene TRBV14 combines with J gene TRBJ2-7; D is ambiguous. The germline V gene encodes CDR1 SGHDN and CDR2 FVKESK. CDR3 length: 16 amino acids. Trimming took off 0 bases at V and 1 base at J, with 13 bases between the two ends. Written as DNA, the CDR3 is TGTGCCAGCAGCCAAGAATGGCTTAGCTCATCCTACGAGCAGTACTTC. Protein product: CASSQEWLSSSYEQYF. Filled out from reference TRBV14 and TRBJ2-7, the complete variable domain reads EAGVTQFPSHSVIEKGQTVTLRCDPISGHDNLYWYRRVMGKEIKFLLHFVKESKQDESGMPNNRFLAERTGGTYSTLKVQPAELEDSGVYFCASSQEWLSSSYEQYFGPGTRLTVT.

A few counts support this clonotype. V and J are TRBV2 and TRBJ2-5; TRBD2 is a possible D gene (7 bases). The V end lost 4 bases, the J end lost 5 bases, and 17 bases lay between the germline ends. The CDR3 spans 15 residues. The germline gives CDR1 SNHLY, CDR2 FYNNEI. CDR3 sequence reads: CASSALSRGGETQYF. The CDR3 coding sequence is TGTGCCAGCAGTGCGTTGTCCAGGGGAGGGGAGACCCAGTACTTC.

Regarding this clonotype: The CDR3 ends on some other residue instead of the conserved phenylalanine or tryptophan, so this is likely a read error. No DNA is shown, since the ends of the CDR3 on it are uncertain; the CDR3 is the one TCRdb lists. This chain connects TRBV9 to TRBJ1-1. Inclusive of both ends, the CDR3 amounts to 10 amino acids. The germline V gene has CDR1 SGDLS and CDR2 YYNGEE. CDR3 residues: CASSEADGRS.

The CDR3 DNA sequence: TGCAGCAGCTTGAGGGGACAGAGTGGCTACACCTTC. Its translation is CSSLRGQSGYTF. The chain combines TRBV29-1 with TRBJ1-2; 7 bases match TRBD1. Trimming cost V 8 bases and J 7 bases; bases outside gene matches: 10. CDR1 and CDR2 (germline): SQVTM, ANQGSEA. This CDR3 comprises 12 residues.

In regard to this clonotype: Lacking the conserved final phenylalanine or tryptophan, this CDR3 likely reflects a read error. The V call is TRBV12-3 or TRBV12-4, the J call TRBJ1-2; TRBD1 aligns across 7 bases. V lost 6 bases to trimming and J lost 2 bases; unmatched junction nucleotides: 9. The CDR3 totals 15 residues. The CDR3 DNA follows: TGTGCCAGCAGGCCCAAGACAGGGTCGAACTATGGCTACACCGTC. Residues: CASRPKTGSNYGYTV.

This clonotype was counted ten times or more. CDR3 residues: CASSFYRGSGYTF. CDR3 coding DNA: TGTGCCAGCAGCTTCTACAGGGGCAGCGGCTACACCTTC. The chain employs TRBV7-9 and TRBJ1-2; TRBD1 matches at 7 bases. CDR3 size: 13 residues. Germline V lookup: CDR1 SEHNR, CDR2 FQNEAQ (reference sequence). V lost 3 bases, J lost 8 bases, and 6 bases stayed unmatched.

The chain couples TRBV20-1 to TRBJ2-1; no reliable D call. CDR1 is DFQATT and CDR2 is SNEGSKA in the germline V gene (reference sequence). CDR3 length: 14 residues. Trimming took off 6 bases at V and 1 base at J, with 13 bases between the two ends. CDR3 amino acids: CSAFGAGSYNEQFF. CDR3 DNA: TGCAGTGCCTTCGGAGCTGGGTCCTACAATGAGCAGTTCTTC.

This clonotype was seen at least ten times. V and J are TRBV7-9 and TRBJ1-4, with D unresolved. This CDR3 contains 13 residues. V lost 4 bases, J lost 6 bases, and 9 bases lay in between. Per the germline V gene, CDR1 is SEHNR and CDR2 is FQNEAQ (reference sequence). In nucleotides, the CDR3 is TGTGCCAGCAGCTCGGATGCCGATGAAAAACTGTTTTTT. Protein sequence: CASSSDADEKLFF. Combining the CDR3 with reference TRBV7-9 and TRBJ1-4 gives the whole variable domain DTGVSQNPRHKITKRGQNVTFRCDPISEHNRLYWYRQTLGQGPEFLTYFQNEAQLEKSRLLSDRFSAERPKGSFSTLEIQRTEQGDSAMYLCASSSDADEKLFFGSGTQLSVL.

This clonotype showed up many times. This sequence joins TRBV10-3 and TRBJ2-7; a possible D gene is TRBD1 (7 bases). This CDR3 is 18 amino acids long. V lost 0 bases to trimming and J lost 4 bases, with 22 bases between them. Germline CDR1 and CDR2: ENHRY and SYGVKD. The CDR3: CAISESRRGRGLLYEQYF. The CDR3 nucleotides are TGTGCCATCAGTGAGTCACGGAGGGGTAGGGGGCTTCTATACGAGCAGTACTTC.

The V and J genes are TRBV20-1 and TRBJ2-5; weak D call: TRBD2 (5 bases). Germline values: CDR1 DFQATT, CDR2 SNEGSKA (reference sequence). The V and J ends lost 1 base and 1 base respectively, with 7 bases between them. This CDR3 comprises 13 residues. CDR3 region: CSARGGPQETQYF. The CDR3 bases are TGCAGTGCTAGAGGCGGGCCCCAAGAGACCCAGTACTTC.

The CDR3 DNA reads TGTGCCACCAGTGATTTAGGACAGACCCAAGCTTTCTTT. Translating gives CATSDLGQTQAFF. V and J are TRBV24-1 and TRBJ1-1; weak D call: TRBD1 (6 bases). Germline loops: CDR1 KGHDR, CDR2 SFDVKD. This CDR3 is built from 13 residues. V was trimmed by 1 base and J by 9 bases, leaving 11 bases between them.

This clonotype was seen ten or more times. The gene calls are TRBV2 and TRBJ1-4, with D unclear. Trimming removed 4 bases from V and 3 bases from J, with 9 bases in between. In germline, CDR1 is SNHLY, CDR2 FYNNEI. This CDR3 contains 14 residues. The CDR3, as DNA: TGTGCCAGCAGTGGGGGTCTGGCTAATGAAAAACTGTTTTTT. It codes for CASSGGLANEKLFF.

A note on this clonotype: A much larger clone differs by one base, so this may be a read error. V gene TRBV30 combines with J gene TRBJ1-2; tentatively, D is TRBD1 (5 bases). The CDR3 runs to 15 residues. V lost 6 bases and J 5 bases, leaving 22 bases between the germline ends. Germline assignment: CDR1 GTSNPN and CDR2 SVGIG (reference sequence). CDR3 nucleotide sequence: TGTGCCTGCAGGGCGGGACGGAGAGATCTTTATGGCTACACCTTC. As protein: CACRAGRRDLYGYTF. The variable domain in full, completed from reference TRBV30 and TRBJ1-2, reads SQTIHQWPATLVQPVGSPLSLECTVEGTSNPNLYWYRQAAGRGLQLLFYSVGIGQISSEVPQNLSASRPQDRQFILSSKKLLLSDSGFYLCACRAGRRDLYGYTFGSGTRLTVV.